Listed below are T cell receptor beta chains from one sample, sequenced in a study of control samples from healthy donors and cancer patients. Generated by immunoSEQ multiplex PCR, the TCRdb table keeps only in-frame clones and is missing some. The repertoire holds around 26,000 clones, with 75% to 85% as singletons. The specimen was PBMCs. These TCRs come from a man aged 55 to 70 with colorectal cancer. CDR3s leave out the opening cysteine and the closing phenylalanine or tryptophan. The order of the fields is D gene, V gene, CDR3 protein. A D gene is named only where the DNA matches it firmly.

- TRBV24-1 ATSDPMAGHTQY
- TRBV27 ASSTSSHRVVRYEQY
TRBD1 TRBV11-2 ASSSGQGYGYT
TRBD2 TRBV23-1 ASSQSRGGLEQY
- TRBV2 ASSPDTGELF
TRBD1 TRBV5-4 ASSQGERGNIQY
TRBD2 TRBV7-9 ASLSGGHSGQY
TRBD1 TRBV19 ASSRDRGPGGYGYT
TRBD1 TRBV6-2/TRBV6-3 ASSYGQGDNYGYT
- TRBV6-5 ASTSGRTGELF
TRBD2 TRBV9 ASSPRTSGGHEQF